The present T cell receptor beta chain was sequenced within a study of breast tumors, draining lymph nodes, adjacent tissues. TCRdb redid the calling of the multiplex PCR reads with MiXCR, one entry per CDR3 protein. The sample yields approximately 63,000 distinct CDR3 sequences, approximately 57% seen once. The V and J ends lost 1 base and 6 bases, in that order; junction bases with no gene match: 7. The CDR3 has 17 residues. Overall study findings and caveats: Most tumor T cells seemingly derive from lymph node, then expand in tumor. Luminal-like breast cancer showed significantly greater tumor-nontumor repertoire similarity than basal-like breast cancer did. Compared with lymph nodes, tumors were less diverse; compared with nontumor tissue, more. Tumor T cell lymph node origin was a supported hypothesis, not proven.

In the case of this clonotype: Its matching antigen is unknown.

Sequencing used breast tumor tissue. The chain joins TRBV12-3 or TRBV12-4 to TRBJ2-1; 12 bases are a match to TRBD2. This TCR came from a female donor with breast cancer. Some clones in this sample may be carry-over from other donors' samples. CDR3 nucleotides: TGTGCCAGCAGTTTAGTCCTAGCGGGGGGGCGGGGCAATGAGCAGTTCTTC. Translation: CASSLVLAGGRGNEQFF.